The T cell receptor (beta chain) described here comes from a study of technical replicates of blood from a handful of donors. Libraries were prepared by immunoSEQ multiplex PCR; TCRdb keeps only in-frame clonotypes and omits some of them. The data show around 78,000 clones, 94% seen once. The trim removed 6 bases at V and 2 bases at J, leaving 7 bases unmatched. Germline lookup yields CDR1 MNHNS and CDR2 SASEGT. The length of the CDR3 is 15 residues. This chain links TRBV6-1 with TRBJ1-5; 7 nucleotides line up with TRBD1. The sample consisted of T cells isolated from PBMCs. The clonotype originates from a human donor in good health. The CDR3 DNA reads TGTGCCAGCAGATTAGGGGGCCCAGGCAATCAGCCCCAGCATTTT. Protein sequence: CASRLGGPGNQPQHF.